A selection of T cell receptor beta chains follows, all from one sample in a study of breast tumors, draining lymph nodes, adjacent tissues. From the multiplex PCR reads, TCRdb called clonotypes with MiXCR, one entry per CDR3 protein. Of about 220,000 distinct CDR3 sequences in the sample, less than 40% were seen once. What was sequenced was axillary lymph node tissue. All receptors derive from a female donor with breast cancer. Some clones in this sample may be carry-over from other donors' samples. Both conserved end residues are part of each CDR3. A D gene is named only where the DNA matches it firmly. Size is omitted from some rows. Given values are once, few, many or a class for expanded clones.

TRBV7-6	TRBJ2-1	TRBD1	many	TGTGCCAGCAGCCCCAAAGGACAGGGGGATGAGCAGTTCTTC	CASSPKGQGDEQFF
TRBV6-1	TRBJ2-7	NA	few	TGTGCCAGCAGCGTGGACTACGACTACGAGCAGTACTTC	CASSVDYDYEQYF
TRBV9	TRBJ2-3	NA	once	TGTGCCAGCAGCGTAGTGGACCCTAGGACAGATACGCAGTATTTT	CASSVVDPRTDTQYF
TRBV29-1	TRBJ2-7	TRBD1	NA	TGCAGCGTCCCGGGACAGTGGCAAGGGGCCCAGTACTTC	CSVPGQWQGAQYF
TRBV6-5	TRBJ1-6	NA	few	TGTGCCAGAAGACTAGCGGGAGAGGTCTTCCACTTT	CARRLAGEVFHF
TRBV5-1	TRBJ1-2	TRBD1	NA	TGCGCCAGCGGGGACAGTGGGGCTGGTTATGGCTACACCTTC	CASGDSGAGYGYTF
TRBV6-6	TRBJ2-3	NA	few	TGTGCCAGCAAGAGGGAGCCAGATACGCAGTATTTT	CASKREPDTQYF
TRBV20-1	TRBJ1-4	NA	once	TGCAGTGCTAGAGCTCCCTTAGGGGGGGGCGACTTCTCGGGTGAAAAACTGTTTTTT	CSARAPLGGGDFSGEKLFF
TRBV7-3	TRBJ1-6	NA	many	TGTGCCAGCAGCTTAGATTCACCCCTCCACTTT	CASSLDSPLHF
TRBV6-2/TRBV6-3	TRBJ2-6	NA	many	TGTGCCAGCAGTTATCGCCGGGACGGACAGTCCCACTCTGGGGCCAACGTCCTGACTTTC	CASSYRRDGQSHSGANVLTF
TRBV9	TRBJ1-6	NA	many	TGTGCCAGCAGCCTTAGAGACAGCAATTCACCCCTCCACTTT	CASSLRDSNSPLHF
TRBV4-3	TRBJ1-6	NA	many	TGCGCCAGCAGCCAAGTCAGCGGTGGGAATTCACCCCTCCACTTT	CASSQVSGGNSPLHF
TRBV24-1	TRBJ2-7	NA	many	TGTGCCACCAGTGGAACAGGGACGGGTGAGCAGTACTTC	CATSGTGTGEQYF
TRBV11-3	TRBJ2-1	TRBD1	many	TGTGCCAGCAGCTTAGGCAGGGGGAGAATAGATGAGCAGTTCTTC	CASSLGRGRIDEQFF
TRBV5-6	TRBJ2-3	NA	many	TGTGCCAGCAGCTTTCGGAGTTCCTTTAGCACAGATACGCAGTATTTT	CASSFRSSFSTDTQYF
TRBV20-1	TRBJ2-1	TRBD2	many	TGCAGTGCTTCACTAGCGGACGGTTACAATGAGCAGTTCTTC	CSASLADGYNEQFF
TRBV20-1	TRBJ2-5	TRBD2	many	TGCAGTGCTAGGGGGGGGGGTTTTGGAGAGACCCAGTACTTC	CSARGGGFGETQYF
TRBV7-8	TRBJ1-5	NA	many	TGTGCCAGCAGCAGGGCGAATCAGCCCCAGCATTTT	CASSRANQPQHF
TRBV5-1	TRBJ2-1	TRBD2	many	TGCGCCAGCAGCTGGGGGCTAGCGGGGGGGCTCAGCTCCTACAATGAGCAGTTCTTC	CASSWGLAGGLSSYNEQFF
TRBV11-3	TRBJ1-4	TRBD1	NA	TGTGCCAGCAGTCAACCCCGGGACAGTAATGAAAAACTGTTTTTT	CASSQPRDSNEKLFF